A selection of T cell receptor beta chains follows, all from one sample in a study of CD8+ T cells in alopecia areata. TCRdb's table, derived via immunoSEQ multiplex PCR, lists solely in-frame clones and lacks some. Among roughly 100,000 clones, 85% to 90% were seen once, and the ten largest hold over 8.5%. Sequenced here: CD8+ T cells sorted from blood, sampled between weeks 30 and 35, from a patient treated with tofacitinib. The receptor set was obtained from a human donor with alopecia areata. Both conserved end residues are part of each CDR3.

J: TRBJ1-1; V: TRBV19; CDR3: CASSIDGSPGTEAFF
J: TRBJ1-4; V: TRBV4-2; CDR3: CASSQDYRDRGDEKLFF
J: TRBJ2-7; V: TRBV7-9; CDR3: CASSPRDRHYEQYF
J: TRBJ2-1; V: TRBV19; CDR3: CASMLGTLGNEQFF
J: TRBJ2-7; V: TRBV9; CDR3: CASSEGQSSYEQYF
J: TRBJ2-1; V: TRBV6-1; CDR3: CASSEGTSLIRDEQFF
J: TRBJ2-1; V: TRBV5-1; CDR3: CASSLGNEQFF
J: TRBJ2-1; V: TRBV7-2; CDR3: CASSPRDRGWNEQFF
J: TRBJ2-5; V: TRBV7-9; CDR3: CASSFGETQYF
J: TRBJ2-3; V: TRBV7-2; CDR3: CASSQGLVPDTQYF
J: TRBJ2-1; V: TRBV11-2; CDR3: CASSLDSTGPRFYNEQFF
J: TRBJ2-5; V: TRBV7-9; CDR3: CASSPMGGAETQYF
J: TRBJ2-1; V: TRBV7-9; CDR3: CASSPGTGSNNEQFF
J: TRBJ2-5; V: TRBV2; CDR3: CASSDGSGSRETQYF
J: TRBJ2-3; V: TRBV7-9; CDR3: CASSPPELAGRTDTQYF
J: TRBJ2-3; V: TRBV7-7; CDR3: CASSAYGDTQYF
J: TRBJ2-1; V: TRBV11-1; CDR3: CASSLRGRGYNEQFF
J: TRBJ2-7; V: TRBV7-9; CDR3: CASSLAAYPLLEQYF
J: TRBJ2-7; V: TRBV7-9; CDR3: CASTGGDVTSGTSSYEQYF
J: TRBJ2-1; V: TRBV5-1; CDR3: CASSSESVPGEQFF
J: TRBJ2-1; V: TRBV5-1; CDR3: CASSSGDSNNEQFF
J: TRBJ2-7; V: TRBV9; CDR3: CASSEGTGQGYEQYF
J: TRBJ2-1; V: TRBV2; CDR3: CANGTGLYNEQFF
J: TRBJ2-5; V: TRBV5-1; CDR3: CASSLDRALLPRETQYF
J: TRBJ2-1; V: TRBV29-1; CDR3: CSVVIVELGSEQFF
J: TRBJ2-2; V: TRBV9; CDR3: CASSALRGTGELFF
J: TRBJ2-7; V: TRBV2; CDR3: CAKSGVAETYEQYF
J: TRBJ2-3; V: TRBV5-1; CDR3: CASMTQGGADTQYF